One sample yielded the 31 T cell receptor beta chains listed below, sequenced in a study of blood T cell repertoires in COVID-19. Sequencing was performed with immunoSEQ multiplex PCR; in TCRdb, only in-frame clones are kept and a portion is missing. The sample lists around 260,000 clones, more than 65% seen once, with about 15% in the top ten. Sequenced material: peripheral blood. The receptors originated from a person between 70 and 80 years old with COVID-19, enrolled during active disease.

The gene calls are TRBV18 and TRBJ2-7; D possibly corresponds to TRBD2 (6 bases). From germline, CDR1 is KGHSH and CDR2 LQKENI. Trimming took off 3 bases at V and 3 bases at J, with 24 bases between the two ends. This CDR3 spans 18 amino acids. As DNA, the CDR3 is TGTGCCAGCTCACCGTCGGTGGTCGCCGTGCAGGACTACTACGAGCAGTACTTC. This gives the protein CASSPSVVAVQDYYEQYF.

J is TRBJ1-4 and V is TRBV6-1; no firm D call. CDR3 length: 13 amino acids. Germline lookup yields CDR1 MNHNS and CDR2 SASEGT. Trimming shortened V by 2 bases and J by 8 bases, and 9 bases separated the two germline ends. The chain's CDR3 is CASSEMGGEKLFF. CDR3 DNA: TGTGCCAGCAGTGAAATGGGAGGAGAAAAACTGTTTTTT.

This chain uses TRBV12-3 or TRBV12-4 with TRBJ2-3, with D hard to call. The CDR3 totals 10 residues. V lost 6 bases and J lost 6, with 4 bases in between. CDR3 loop: CASSIDTQYF. As DNA, the CDR3 is TGTGCCAGCAGCATTGATACGCAGTATTTT.

J is TRBJ2-1 and V is TRBV20-1; D gene uncertain. V was clipped by 3 bases and J by 1 base, with 10 bases between them. CDR1 is DFQATT, CDR2 SNEGSKA, per germline (reference sequence). The CDR3 totals 14 residues. CDR3 coding DNA: TGCAGTGCTAGTATGGCAAATTCCTACAATGAGCAGTTCTTC. It specifies CSASMANSYNEQFF.

The chain has TRBV15 and TRBJ2-2; 10 bases fit TRBD2. Looked up from germline, CDR1 is LNHNV and CDR2 is YYDKDF (reference sequence). This CDR3 has 15 residues. Trimming cost V 3 bases and J 4 bases; bases outside gene matches: 2. CDR3 coding DNA: TGTGCCACCAGCAGTTTAGCGGGAGGCACCGGGGAGCTGTTTTTT. Amino acid sequence: CATSSLAGGTGELFF.

The V and J genes are TRBV19 and TRBJ1-5; 10 bases agree with TRBD1. The CDR3 covers 15 residues. V was pared by 10 bases and J by 6 bases, with 12 bases of the junction left unmatched. Germline assignment: CDR1 LNHDA and CDR2 SQIVND (reference sequence). Here the CDR3 DNA reads TGTGCCACTAGAACGGGGGACAGGGGTGTTCAGCCCCAGCATTTT. Translating it yields CATRTGDRGVQPQHF.

This chain connects TRBV7-2 to TRBJ1-1; D might be TRBD1 (6 bases). CDR1 and CDR2 (germline): SGHTA, FQGNSA. V lost 4 bases to trimming and J lost 4 bases, with 13 bases between them. There are 14 residues in the CDR3. Here the CDR3 DNA reads TGTGCCAGCAGCTCAACAGGGTCGGGCACTGAAGCTTTCTTT. It specifies CASSSTGSGTEAFF. The entire variable domain, with the rest obtained from reference TRBV7-2 and TRBJ1-1, is as follows: GAGVSQSPSNKVTEKGKDVELRCDPISGHTALYWYRQSLGQGLEFLIYFQGNSAPDKSGLPSDRFSAERTGGSVSTLTIQRTQQEDSAVYLCASSSTGSGTEAFFGQGTRLTVV.

The chain joins TRBV4-3 to TRBJ1-2, with TRBD1 matching 10 bases. Germline-derived CDR1 and CDR2 are LGHNA and YSLEER. Trimming took 2 bases from V and 3 from J; bases not matched to a gene: 6. The length of the CDR3 is 16 residues. The CDR3, as DNA: TGCGCCAGCAGCCAAAACGCCGGGACAGGGGACTATGGCTACACCTTC. Its translation: CASSQNAGTGDYGYTF.

This chain connects TRBV2 to TRBJ1-5; D is uncertain. Germline lookup yields CDR1 SNHLY and CDR2 FYNNEI. The CDR3 runs to 14 residues. The V gene lost 10 bases and the J gene lost 1 base, with 14 bases spanning the gap. CDR3: CATAREKSNQPQHF. The CDR3 DNA sequence: TGTGCCACGGCCCGGGAGAAAAGCAATCAGCCCCAGCATTTT.

This clone was seen only once. The chain links TRBV15 to TRBJ1-4; perhaps TRBD1 as D (5 bases). The germline gives CDR1 LNHNV, CDR2 YYDKDF (reference sequence). The CDR3 has 15 residues. Trimming took off 1 base at V and 3 bases at J, with 9 bases between the two ends. CDR3 nucleotides: TGTGCCACCAGCAGAGTGGCGACAGCTAATGAAAAACTGTTTTTT. It is translated as CATSRVATANEKLFF.

This chain uses TRBV7-2 with TRBJ2-1; maybe TRBD2 (6 bases). This CDR3 is built from 14 residues. V lost 0 bases, J lost 7 bases, and 10 bases lay in between. Germline V gene data show CDR1 as SGHTA and CDR2 as FQGNSA. This CDR3 is CASSLAIRENEQFF. CDR3 sequence (DNA): TGTGCCAGCAGCTTAGCGATACGGGAGAATGAGCAGTTCTTC.

V and J are TRBV7-9 and TRBJ1-3; possible D gene TRBD1, 5 bases. CDR3 size: 14 residues. Germline CDR1 SEHNR, CDR2 FQNEAQ (reference sequence). V was cut by 6 bases and J by 0 bases, with 9 bases left in between. DNA for the CDR3: TGTGCCAGCAGTAGGGGAGGCTCTGGAAACACCATATATTTT. Its translation: CASSRGGSGNTIYF.

This rearrangement joins TRBV29-1 to TRBJ1-2; D possibly corresponds to TRBD1 (6 bases). The V and J ends lost 6 bases and 7 bases respectively, with 15 bases between them. The CDR3 sequence is 12 residues long. The V gene's germline CDR1 is SQVTM and CDR2 ANQGSEA. Here the CDR3 reads CSVTDQGTGYTF. CDR3 sequence (DNA): TGCAGCGTGACTGACCAGGGGACTGGCTACACCTTC.

This clone occurred once. The chain joins TRBV7-8 to TRBJ1-1; 9 bases are shared with TRBD1. The CDR3 contains 15 residues. CDR1 and CDR2 from the germline V gene are SGHVS and FQNEAQ. With 2 bases clipped from V and 6 bases from J, the junction kept 7 bases outside the gene matches. The CDR3 region is CASSLSGQGRAEAFF. The CDR3 DNA sequence: TGTGCCAGCAGCTTATCCGGACAGGGGAGAGCTGAAGCTTTCTTT.

This rearrangement joins TRBV6-5 to TRBJ2-3; 7 bases map to TRBD1. Trimming removed 3 bases from V and 2 bases from J; junction bases left unmatched: 8. This CDR3 has 16 amino acids. Per the germline V gene, CDR1 is MNHEY and CDR2 is SVGAGI. The CDR3 sequence: CASSYGTVANTDTQYF. DNA for the CDR3: TGTGCCAGCAGTTATGGGACAGTCGCTAACACAGATACGCAGTATTTT.

The gene calls are TRBV29-1 and TRBJ2-6; 7 bases match TRBD2. V lost 5 bases to trimming and J lost 2 bases; unmatched junction nucleotides: 0. The CDR3 is 13 amino acids. Germline V gene lookup returns CDR1 SQVTM and CDR2 ANQGSEA. CDR3 sequence (DNA): TGCAGCGTTCGGGAGGCTGGGGCCAACGTCCTGACTTTC. Protein product: CSVREAGANVLTF. The variable domain in full, with the rest retrieved from reference TRBV29-1 and TRBJ2-6, is SAVISQKPSRDICQRGTSLTIQCQVDSQVTMMFWYRQQPGQSLTLIATANQGSEATYESGFVIDKFPISRPNLTFSTLTVSNMSPEDSSIYLCSVREAGANVLTFGAGSRLTVL.

As for this clone: A junction boundary mismatches the germline segment, possibly from a read error. V and J are TRBV29-1 and TRBJ2-3; TRBD2 matches 7 bases. The CDR3 sequence is 13 residues long. Germline V gene sequence: CDR1 SQVTM, CDR2 ANQGSEA. The CDR3 region is CSVEGLDVDTQYF. CDR3 nucleotide sequence: TGCAGCGTGGAAGGACTAGATGTCGATACGCAGTATTTT.

This clone was seen at least ten times. The gene calls are TRBV6-5 and TRBJ1-1; the D gene is possibly TRBD1 (5 bases). This CDR3 spans 15 amino acids. V lost 7 bases to trimming and J lost 4 bases, with 19 bases between them. Looked up from germline, CDR1 is MNHEY and CDR2 is SVGAGI. The CDR3 spells CASKTDGAGPTEAFF. In nucleotides, the CDR3 is TGTGCCAGCAAGACCGATGGGGCAGGTCCCACTGAAGCTTTCTTT.

This chain joins TRBV9 and TRBJ1-4; D ambiguous. CDR3 length equals 16 residues. From germline, CDR1 is SGDLS and CDR2 YYNGEE. Trimming shortened V by 0 bases and J by 0 bases, and 9 bases separated the two germline ends. The CDR3 loop reads CASSVGHTATNEKLFF. The CDR3 region has the DNA TGTGCCAGCAGCGTAGGTCACACAGCAACTAATGAAAAACTGTTTTTT.

This chain uses TRBV18 with TRBJ2-5; a possible D gene is TRBD2 (6 bases). V was shortened by 10 bases and J by 5 bases, with 14 bases between the two germline ends. The CDR3 extends over 12 amino acids. Germline V lookup: CDR1 KGHSH, CDR2 LQKENI. The CDR3 region has the DNA TGTGCCACGCGGGACCACTTGGAGACCCAGTACTTC. Translation: CATRDHLETQYF.

This rearrangement joins TRBV9 to TRBJ1-1; D not resolved. The germline gives CDR1 SGDLS, CDR2 YYNGEE. This CDR3 is built from 14 residues. The V end lost 0 bases, the J end lost 2 bases, and 8 bases lay between the germline ends. The CDR3 sequence is CASSVGLVNTEAFF. The CDR3 DNA sequence: TGTGCCAGCAGCGTAGGCCTAGTAAACACTGAAGCTTTCTTT.

This clone turned up a few times. CDR3 sequence reads: CASHPGGGKDYTF. The CDR3 coding sequence is TGCGCCAGCCACCCGGGGGGAGGGAAGGACTACACCTTC. This sequence joins TRBV5-1 and TRBJ1-2, with TRBD1 as a possible D gene (5 bases). The V end was cut by 7 bases, the J end by 10 bases, with 20 bases between. This CDR3 region has 13 residues. Germline CDR1 and CDR2: SGHRS and YFSETQ.

The chain recombines TRBV6-2 or TRBV6-3 with TRBJ1-2, with 8 bases that match TRBD1. Per the germline V gene, CDR1 is MNHEY and CDR2 is SVGEGT. This CDR3 region has 14 residues. V trimming: 5 bases; J trimming: 4 bases; junction bases outside the gene matches: 6. The CDR3 nucleotides are TGTGCCAGCAGTAACCAGGGGGCGATCTATGGCTACACCTTC. It translates to CASSNQGAIYGYTF.

V usage is TRBV5-1 and J usage is TRBJ2-7, with a possible D match to TRBD2 (7 bases). CDR1 is SGHRS, CDR2 YFSETQ, per germline. CDR3 length equals 17 residues. Trimming removed 3 bases at V and 0 bases at J, with 19 bases between. CDR3 residues: CASSSGLRAGHSYEQYF. The CDR3, as DNA: TGCGCCAGCAGCTCTGGCCTCAGAGCGGGACACTCCTACGAGCAGTACTTC. Drawing the rest from reference TRBV5-1 and TRBJ2-7, the complete variable domain is KAGVTQTPRYLIKTRGQQVTLSCSPISGHRSVSWYQQTPGQGLQFLFEYFSETQRNKGNFPGRFSGRQFSNSRSEMNVSTLELGDSALYLCASSSGLRAGHSYEQYFGPGTRLTVT.

The chain links TRBV6-4 to TRBJ2-5; perhaps TRBD1 as D (5 bases). The V and J ends lost 5 bases and 5 bases respectively, with 21 bases between them. This CDR3 is built from 16 residues. The germline CDR1 and CDR2 sequences are MRHNA and SNTAGT. In DNA, the CDR3 is TGTGCCAGCAGTCTCCAACAACAGGAAGTGCTTGAGACCCAGTACTTC. This codes for CASSLQQQEVLETQYF.

The CDR3 sequence: CASRWGDGYTF. CDR3 nucleotide sequence: TGCGCCAGCAGATGGGGGGACGGCTACACCTTC. The J gene is TRBJ1-2, the V gene TRBV10-2; a weak D match, TRBD1 (5 bases). This CDR3 spans 11 amino acids. V lost 6 bases to trimming and J lost 8 bases, with 10 bases between them. The V gene's germline CDR1 is WSHSY and CDR2 SAAADI.

CDR3 coding DNA: TGTGCCAGCAGCCAAACCCCGGGACAACTAAGGTCTGAGTATGGCTACACCTTC. Translated: CASSQTPGQLRSEYGYTF. This chain links TRBV3-1 (or the pseudogene TRBV3-2) with TRBJ1-2; possibly TRBD1 for D (6 bases). The V end was cut by 2 bases, the J end by 5 bases, with 24 bases between. Germline CDR1 and CDR2: LGHDT and YNNKEL (reference sequence). CDR3 length: 18 residues.

The chain is built from TRBV3-1 (or the pseudogene TRBV3-2) and TRBJ1-1, with D possibly being TRBD1 (6 bases). This CDR3 is built from 13 residues. Germline V gene lookup returns CDR1 LGHDT and CDR2 YNNKEL (reference sequence). V was shortened by 5 bases and J by 4 bases, with 11 bases between the two germline ends. The CDR3 sequence: CASSTARGTEAFF. The DNA of the CDR3 is TGTGCCAGCAGCACGGCCAGGGGCACTGAAGCTTTCTTT.

The V and J genes are TRBV4-2 and TRBJ2-5; possibly TRBD1 for D (5 bases). Germline V gene sequence: CDR1 LGHNA, CDR2 YNFKEQ. V was trimmed by 1 base and J by 3 bases, leaving 6 bases between them. The CDR3 contains 13 residues. The CDR3: CASSQAREETQYF. CDR3 nucleotide sequence: TGTGCCAGCAGCCAAGCCAGGGAAGAGACCCAGTACTTC.

The V gene is TRBV4-3, the J gene TRBJ2-1; 9 nucleotides match TRBD2. Germline V gene data show CDR1 as LGHNA and CDR2 as YSLEER. This CDR3 is built from 17 residues. J gave up 3 bases and V 1 base, and 7 bases lay outside the gene matches. CDR3 DNA sequence: TGCGCCAGCAGCCAAGTACCAGCGGGAGGTGACTACAATGAGCAGTTCTTC. This gives the protein CASSQVPAGGDYNEQFF.

V gene TRBV27 combines with J gene TRBJ1-4; maybe TRBD1 (6 bases). This CDR3 comprises 12 residues. Germline CDR1 and CDR2: MNHEY and SMNVEV (reference sequence). V dropped 5 bases and J dropped 13 bases, with 14 bases sitting between them. CDR3 nucleotide sequence: TGTGCCAGCAGTCTGGGGGGGGGCGGACTGTTTTTT. Protein sequence: CASSLGGGGLFF.